This T cell receptor beta chain was sequenced for a study of blood T cell repertoires in COVID-19. For the study at large: Spain, Italy and the United States supplied samples that represented acute and convalescent COVID-19. T cells, B-cell-depleted T cells, or PBMCs provided the cDNA or gDNA that served as material.

Generated by immunoSEQ multiplex PCR, the TCRdb table keeps only in-frame clones and is missing some. The table shows some 180,000 clones, with roughly 90% occurring only once. The CDR3 totals 14 residues. Trimming cost V 5 bases and J 4 bases, with 15 bases left between them. Germline V lookup: CDR1 LNHDA, CDR2 SQIVND (reference sequence). The sequencing input was peripheral blood. The V and J genes are TRBV19 and TRBJ2-7, with D unclear. The clonotype was recovered from a man aged 40-50 years with acute or convalescent COVID-19. In DNA, the CDR3 is TGTGCCAGTAGTTGGGCCGCGAAGGCGTACGAGCAGTACTTC. It specifies CASSWAAKAYEQYF.